The T cell receptor (beta chain) described here comes from a study of blood T cell repertoires in COVID-19. Study background: Sites in the United States, Italy and Spain provided acute and convalescent COVID-19 samples. PBMCs, B-cell-depleted T cells, or T cells were the source of the cDNA or gDNA that made up the material.

This clone came up many times. After removal of 9 bases from V and 4 bases from J, the junction contained 13 bases not matched to a gene. This CDR3 has 16 amino acids. CDR1 and CDR2 (germline): LNHDA, SQIVND (reference sequence). The authors' processing: Estimated nucleated cell counts came from reference gene primer amplification. Using immunoSEQ multiplex PCR, the repertoire was profiled, and TCRdb retains in-frame clones only, with some absent. The DNA gave D and trimming, while V, J and clone size come from that table. The data show over 130,000 clones, over 60% seen once. This TCR derives from a man in his fifties with acute or convalescent COVID-19. The specimen was peripheral blood. The rearrangement joins TRBV19 to TRBJ1-5, with 9 nucleotides matching TRBD1. The CDR3 here is CASAPGQGLANQPQHF. CDR3 nucleotide sequence: TGTGCCAGCGCTCCGGGACAGGGCTTAGCAAATCAGCCCCAGCATTTT.